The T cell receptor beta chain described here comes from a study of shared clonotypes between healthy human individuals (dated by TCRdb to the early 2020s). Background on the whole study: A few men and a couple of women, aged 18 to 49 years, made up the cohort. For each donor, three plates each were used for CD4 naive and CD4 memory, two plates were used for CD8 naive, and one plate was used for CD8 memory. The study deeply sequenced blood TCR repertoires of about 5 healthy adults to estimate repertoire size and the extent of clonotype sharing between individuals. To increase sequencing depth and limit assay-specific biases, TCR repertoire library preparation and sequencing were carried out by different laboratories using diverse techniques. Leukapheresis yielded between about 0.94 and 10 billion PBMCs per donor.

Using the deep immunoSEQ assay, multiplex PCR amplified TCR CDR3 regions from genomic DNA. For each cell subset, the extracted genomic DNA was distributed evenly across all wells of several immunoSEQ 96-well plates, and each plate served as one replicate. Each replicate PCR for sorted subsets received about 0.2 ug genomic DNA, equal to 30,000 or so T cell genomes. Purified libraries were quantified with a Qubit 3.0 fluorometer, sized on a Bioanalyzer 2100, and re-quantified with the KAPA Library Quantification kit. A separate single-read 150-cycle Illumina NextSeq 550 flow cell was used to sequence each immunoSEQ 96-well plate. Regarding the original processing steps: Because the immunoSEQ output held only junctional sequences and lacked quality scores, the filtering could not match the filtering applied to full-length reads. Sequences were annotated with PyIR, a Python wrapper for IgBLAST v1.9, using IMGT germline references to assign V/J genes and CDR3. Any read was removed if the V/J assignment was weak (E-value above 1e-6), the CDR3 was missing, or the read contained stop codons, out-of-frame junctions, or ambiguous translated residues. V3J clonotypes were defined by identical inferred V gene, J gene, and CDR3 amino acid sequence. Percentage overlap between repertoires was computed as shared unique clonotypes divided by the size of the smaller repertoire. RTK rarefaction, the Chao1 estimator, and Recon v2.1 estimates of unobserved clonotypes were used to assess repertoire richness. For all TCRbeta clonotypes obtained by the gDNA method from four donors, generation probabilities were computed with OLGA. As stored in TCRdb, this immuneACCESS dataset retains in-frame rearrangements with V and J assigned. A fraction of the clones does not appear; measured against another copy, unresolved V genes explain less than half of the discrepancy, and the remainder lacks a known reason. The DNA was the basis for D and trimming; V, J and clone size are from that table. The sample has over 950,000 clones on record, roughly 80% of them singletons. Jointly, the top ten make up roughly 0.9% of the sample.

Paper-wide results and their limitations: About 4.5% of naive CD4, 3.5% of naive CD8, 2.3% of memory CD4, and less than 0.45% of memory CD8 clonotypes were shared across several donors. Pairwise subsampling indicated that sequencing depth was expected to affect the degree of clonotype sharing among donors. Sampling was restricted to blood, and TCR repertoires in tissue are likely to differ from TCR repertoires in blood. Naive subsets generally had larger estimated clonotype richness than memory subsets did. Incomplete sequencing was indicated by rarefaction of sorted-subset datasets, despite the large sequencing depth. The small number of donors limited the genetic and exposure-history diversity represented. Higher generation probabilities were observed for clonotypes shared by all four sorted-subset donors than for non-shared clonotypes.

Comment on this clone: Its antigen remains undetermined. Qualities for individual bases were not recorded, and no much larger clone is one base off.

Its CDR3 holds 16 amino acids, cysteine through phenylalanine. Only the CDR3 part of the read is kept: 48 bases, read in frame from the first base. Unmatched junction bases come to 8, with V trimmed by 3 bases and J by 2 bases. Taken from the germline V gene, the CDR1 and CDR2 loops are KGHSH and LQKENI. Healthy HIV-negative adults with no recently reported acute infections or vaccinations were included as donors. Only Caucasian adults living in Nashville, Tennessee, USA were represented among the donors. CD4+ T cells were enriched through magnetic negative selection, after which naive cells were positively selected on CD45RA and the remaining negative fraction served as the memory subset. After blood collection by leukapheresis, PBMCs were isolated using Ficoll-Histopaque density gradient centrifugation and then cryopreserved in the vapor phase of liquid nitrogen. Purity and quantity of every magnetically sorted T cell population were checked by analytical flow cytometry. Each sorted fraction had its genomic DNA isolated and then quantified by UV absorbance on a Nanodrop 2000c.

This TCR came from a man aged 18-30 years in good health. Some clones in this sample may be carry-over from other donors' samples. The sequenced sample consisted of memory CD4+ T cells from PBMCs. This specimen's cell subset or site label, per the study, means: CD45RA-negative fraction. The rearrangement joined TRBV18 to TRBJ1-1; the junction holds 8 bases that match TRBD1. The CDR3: CASSPLDRGLNTEAFF. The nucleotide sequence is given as TGTGCCAGCTCACCTTTAGACAGGGGTCTAAACACTGAAGCTTTCTTT.